This TCR beta chain was captured in a study of technical replicates of blood from several donors. Sequencing was performed with immunoSEQ multiplex PCR; in TCRdb, only in-frame clones are kept and a portion is missing. The table includes under 100,000 clones, approximately 83% detected once. Germline V gives CDR1 SGHDT, CDR2 YYEEEE. The CDR3 covers 17 residues. The V and J ends lost 4 bases and 4 bases, in that order; junction bases with no gene match: 14. The genes are TRBV5-6 and TRBJ2-3; 8 positions match TRBD2. Sequencing used PBMCs. This TCR was sampled from a human donor in good health. Some clones in this sample may be carry-over from other donors' samples. In DNA, the CDR3 is TGTGCCAGCAGCCGGGGACGGCTAGGACTAGCCGCAGATACGCAGTATTTT. This translates into CASSRGRLGLAADTQYF.